The entry below gives a single T cell receptor beta chain sequence along with its context. This sample was taken from a study of technical replicates of blood from several donors. The data were produced by immunoSEQ multiplex PCR, yet TCRdb's version contains in-frame clones alone and is incomplete. This sample has roughly 81,000 clones, with 97% found just once. Trimming shortened V by 6 bases and J by 3 bases, and 12 bases separated the two germline ends. CDR1 and CDR2 from the germline V gene are LNHDA and SQIVND (reference sequence). This CDR3 comprises 13 residues. This TCR was recovered from a human donor in good health. Specimen: T cells isolated from PBMCs. The chain joins TRBV19 to TRBJ2-7, with D perhaps TRBD1 (5 bases). The CDR3 DNA sequence: TGTGCCAGTAGAACAACGCAGGGCTACGAGCAGTACTTC. Amino acid sequence: CASRTTQGYEQYF.